This TCR beta chain derives from a study of CD8+ T cells in alopecia areata. Study-wide background: Treatment ran 6 to 18 months, with 6 months of follow-up afterward.

T lymphocytes (CD4+ and CD8+) were sorted from PBMCs. Germline-derived CDR1 and CDR2 are SNHLY and FYNNEI. The CDR3 spans 13 residues. J lost 8 bases, V lost 7 bases, and 6 bases had no gene match. Whole-study findings and limits: Sequencing of scalp samples also captures resident alphabeta T cells of normal skin. Affected lesional scalp, above all in alopecia totalis/universalis, was more clonal than normal scalp.

As for this clone: Antigen specificity is unknown.

Investigators isolated RNA and reverse transcribed it into cDNA to act as the sequencing template. This table comes from immunoSEQ multiplex PCR, and its TCRdb copy is limited to in-frame clones, with some not included. Of roughly 150,000 clones in the sample, approximately 50% are singletons; the top ten hold 6% to 7%. The sequenced sample was CD4+ T cells sorted from blood. The receptor comes from a human donor with alopecia areata. The V and J genes are TRBV2 and TRBJ2-1, with TRBD2 matching 9 bases. The CDR3 loop is CASKTSGTYEQFF. In nucleotides, the CDR3 is TGTGCCAGCAAGACTAGCGGAACTTATGAGCAGTTCTTC.